A single sample gave rise to the 5 T cell receptor beta chains below, sequenced in a study of blood T cell repertoires in COVID-19. Assay used: immunoSEQ multiplex PCR; TCRdb lists only in-frame clones, some missing. This table has approximately 240,000 clones, approximately 90% appearing once. Sample: PBMCs or T cells enriched from blood (not recorded which). These receptor sequences come from a young woman who had recovered from COVID-19.

This chain uses TRBV18 with TRBJ2-4; D is perhaps TRBD1 (5 bases). Germline V gene sequence: CDR1 KGHSH, CDR2 LQKENI. Trimming left V 3 bases short and J 0 bases short, with 12 bases between. CDR3 length equals 16 residues. The CDR3 bases are TGTGCCAGCTCACCGTTTTCAGGGCTAGCCAAAAACATTCAGTACTTC. It is translated as CASSPFSGLAKNIQYF.

This chain joins TRBV18 and TRBJ1-1, with a weak D call TRBD1 (6 bases). Germline values: CDR1 KGHSH, CDR2 LQKENI. V lost 3 bases to trimming and J lost 1 base, with 12 bases between them. CDR3 length equals 15 residues. The CDR3 DNA reads as TGTGCCAGCTCACCGACCATAGGGGGGAACACTGAAGCTTTCTTT. Its protein is CASSPTIGGNTEAFF.

The rearrangement joins TRBV20-1 to TRBJ1-2; D is ambiguous. V was clipped by 3 bases and J by 4 bases, with 9 bases between them. Germline CDR1 and CDR2: DFQATT and SNEGSKA (reference sequence). The CDR3 is made up of 12 amino acids. The CDR3 loop reads CSASNRFYGYTF. The CDR3 DNA is TGCAGTGCTAGTAACAGATTCTATGGCTACACCTTC.

The chain couples TRBV3-1 (or the pseudogene TRBV3-2) to TRBJ1-1; no clear D gene. Looked up from germline, CDR1 is LGHDT and CDR2 is YNNKEL (reference sequence). The CDR3 consists of 15 residues. Trimming pared 2 bases from V and 6 bases from J, leaving 16 bases between. This CDR3 reads CASSQRPGVGAEAFF. CDR3 coding DNA: TGTGCCAGCAGCCAACGTCCGGGTGTAGGTGCTGAAGCTTTCTTT.

The V gene is TRBV7-9, the J gene TRBJ1-2; no definite D call. Germline values: CDR1 SEHNR, CDR2 FQNEAQ (reference sequence). The V gene lost 3 bases and the J gene lost 3 bases, with 8 bases spanning the gap. CDR3 length equals 13 residues. This CDR3 reads CASSLGSYYGYTF. The CDR3 DNA follows: TGTGCCAGCAGCTTGGGCAGCTACTATGGCTACACCTTC.